This T cell receptor (beta chain) was sequenced for a study of early T cells in non-severe SARS-CoV-2 infection. TCRdb itself ran the 5' RACE reads through MiXCR, one entry per CDR3 protein. The table has 100,000 to 130,000 distinct CDR3 sequences, 12% seen once; the top ten hold 3% to 3.5%. Germline CDR1 is LGHDT and CDR2 is YNNKEL (reference sequence). Trimming shortened V by 0 bases and J by 2 bases, and 15 bases separated the two germline ends. The CDR3 sequence is 17 residues long. Sequenced sample: whole blood. The gene calls are TRBV3-1 and TRBJ2-3, with D perhaps matching TRBD2 (6 bases). The TCR sequence derives from an adult who was a healthcare worker with PCR-confirmed SARS-CoV-2 infection or an uninfected control (not recorded which). CDR3 in amino acids: CASSQDLGTPLTDTQYF. The CDR3 bases are TGTGCCAGCAGCCAAGATCTCGGGACTCCTCTCACAGATACGCAGTATTTT.